These 13 T cell receptor beta chains were all obtained from the same sample, sequenced in a study of neurological immune-mediated disorders. TCRdb re-called the 5' RACE reads with MiXCR, one entry per CDR3 protein. The table includes 55,000 to 70,000 distinct CDR3 sequences, 3.9% detected once. Sequenced input: PBMCs. These receptors all come from a young man with multiple sclerosis.

There are many counts of this clonotype. The V call is TRBV4-1, the J call TRBJ1-1; D gene unclear. CDR3 length equals 15 residues. Germline V gene lookup returns CDR1 MGHRA and CDR2 YSYEKL. Trimming pared 3 bases from V and 0 bases from J, leaving 11 bases between. CDR3 nucleotide sequence: TGCGCCAGCAGCCAGCCCGGAAGGTTGAACACTGAAGCTTTCTTT. The encoded protein is CASSQPGRLNTEAFF.

On this clonotype: A much larger clone sits a single nucleotide away, making a read error possible. The chain combines TRBV5-1 with TRBJ2-3; no firm D call. CDR3 length: 14 residues. The V gene lost 2 bases and the J gene lost 2 bases, with 9 bases spanning the gap. Germline CDR1 reads SGHRS; CDR2 reads YFSETQ. The CDR3 coding sequence is TGCGCCAGCAGCTTTGGGGAACTCACAGATACGCAGTATTTT. Encoded protein: CASSFGELTDTQYF.

This clonotype appeared many times. This CDR3 reads CSARDRVPYSYEQYF. The CDR3 DNA is TGCAGTGCTAGAGATCGGGTTCCCTACTCCTACGAGCAGTACTTC. The chain has TRBV20-1 and TRBJ2-7; no clear D gene. The CDR3 has 15 residues. V lost 0 bases and J 0 bases, leaving 12 bases between the germline ends. Germline CDR1 and CDR2: DFQATT and SNEGSKA (reference sequence).

This clonotype was observed at least ten times. The chain joins TRBV5-1 to TRBJ2-2; TRBD1 agrees at 7 bases. V lost 1 base and J lost 2; bases outside the gene matches: 2. CDR1 and CDR2 from the germline V gene are SGHRS and YFSETQ. This CDR3 is built from 15 residues. The CDR3 region is CASSLTGANTGELFF. DNA of the CDR3: TGCGCCAGCAGCTTGACAGGGGCTAACACCGGGGAGCTGTTTTTT.

This clonotype was observed many times. This rearrangement joins TRBV4-3 to TRBJ1-2, with 7 bases that match TRBD1. V gave up 3 bases and J gave up 0 bases; unmatched junction bases: 7. CDR1 and CDR2 from the germline V gene are LGHNA and YSLEER. The CDR3 loop spans 16 amino acids. CDR3 sequence: CASSQGQKLTNYGYTF. CDR3 in DNA: TGCGCCAGCAGCCAGGGACAGAAGCTTACTAACTATGGCTACACCTTC.

This clonotype was picked up many times. The V gene is TRBV25-1, the J gene TRBJ1-5; D unclear. Germline V CDR1 and CDR2: MGHDK, SYGVNS. This CDR3 contains 13 residues. V dropped 3 bases and J dropped 4 bases, with 7 bases sitting between them. This CDR3 reads CASSEFGNQPQHF. CDR3 nucleotides: TGTGCCAGCAGTGAGTTTGGAAATCAGCCCCAGCATTTT. The full variable domain, its missing parts supplied by reference TRBV25-1 and TRBJ1-5, is EADIYQTPRYLVIGTGKKITLECSQTMGHDKMYWYQQDPGMELHLIHYSYGVNSTEKGDLSSESTVSRIRTEHFPLTLESARPSHTSQYLCASSEFGNQPQHFGDGTRLSIL.

This clonotype has ten or more counts. In DNA form, the CDR3 reads TGTGCCAGCAGCTTAACGACGGGTGGCATTATGTCGGATACGCAGTATTTT. Amino acids: CASSLTTGGIMSDTQYF. The chain recombines TRBV7-3 with TRBJ2-3; the D is unclear. Trimming shortened V by 0 bases and J by 6 bases, and 19 bases separated the two germline ends. Germline loops: CDR1 SGHTA, CDR2 FQGTGA. CDR3 length: 17 residues.

This clonotype was detected many times. This chain links TRBV5-1 with TRBJ2-7, with D perhaps TRBD2 (5 bases). Per germline, CDR1 SGHRS and CDR2 YFSETQ. V was cut by 2 bases and J by 2 bases, with 14 bases left in between. CDR3 size: 15 residues. This CDR3 is CASSFKGDSTYEQYF. CDR3 bases: TGCGCCAGCAGCTTTAAGGGAGATTCCACCTACGAGCAGTACTTC.

The table lists this clonotype with many counts. The chain links TRBV6-5 to TRBJ2-6; 9 bases map to TRBD1. The ends lost 6 bases at V and 2 bases at J; junction bases unmatched: 2. Germline V gene lookup returns CDR1 MNHEY and CDR2 SVGAGI. This CDR3 is built from 15 residues. In DNA, the CDR3 is TGTGCCAGCAGGCGGGACAGGGCTGGGGCCAACGTCCTGACTTTC. It is translated as CASRRDRAGANVLTF.

The table lists this clonotype with many counts. The V call is TRBV4-1, the J call TRBJ2-7; 7 nucleotides match TRBD1. The V gene's germline CDR1 is MGHRA and CDR2 YSYEKL. Losses at the gene ends were 4 bases for V and 4 bases for J; bases not matched to a gene: 4. The CDR3 has 13 amino acids. The CDR3 region has the DNA TGCGCCAGCAGCCCAAGACAGGGTTACGAGCAGTACTTC. Its translation is CASSPRQGYEQYF.

This clonotype appeared many times. The V gene is TRBV7-9, the J gene TRBJ1-2, with D unclear. Trimming removed 4 bases from V and 3 bases from J, with 6 bases in between. Per the germline V gene, CDR1 is SEHNR and CDR2 is FQNEAQ (reference sequence). CDR3 length: 12 amino acids. CDR3: CASSSSDYGYTF. CDR3 in DNA: TGTGCCAGCAGCTCCTCGGACTATGGCTACACCTTC.

The table lists this clonotype with many counts. The chain carries TRBV4-1 and TRBJ1-4; 7 bases line up with TRBD1. The junction had 11 bases not matched to a gene; V was cut back by 4 bases and J by 0 bases. This CDR3 has 18 residues. In germline, CDR1 is MGHRA, CDR2 YSYEKL. CDR3 sequence: CASSRVGTASSTNEKLFF. The CDR3 bases are TGCGCCAGCAGCCGAGTGGGGACAGCTTCTTCAACTAATGAAAAACTGTTTTTT.

This clonotype was observed at least ten times. CDR3 sequence: CASSLIGNEQFF. CDR3 sequence (DNA): TGTGCCAGCAGTTTAATAGGCAATGAGCAGTTCTTC. The chain joins TRBV27 to TRBJ2-1; D gene ambiguous. V was clipped by 2 bases and J by 6 bases, with 5 bases between them. Germline CDR1 reads MNHEY; CDR2 reads SMNVEV (reference sequence). This CDR3 spans 12 amino acids.